The TCR beta chain under discussion was sequenced for a study of radiation and T cells in renal cell carcinoma. Study results and limitations: Baseline intratumoral clonotype presence is unknown without pretreatment biopsies.

Time point noted: blood 2 weeks post-SBRT. Treatment given: 15 Gy SBRT to primary tumor, nephrectomy 4 weeks later. Blood was sampled at baseline, 2 weeks and 4 weeks after SBRT. Sequencing used immunoSEQ multiplex PCR; TCRdb keeps in-frame clones, though not all of them. This table holds some 58,000 clones, roughly 79% found once. The CDR3 has 10 residues. Germline CDR1 is DFQATT and CDR2 is SNEGSKA (reference sequence). Deletions cut 0 bases from V and 4 bases from J, with 0 bases between. There are a few counts of this clone. Its target is unknown. The chain has TRBV20-1 and TRBJ2-5; no firm D call. The specimen was blood, collected from a patient whose treatment included radiotherapy and nephrectomy. The source of this sequence is a man aged 55-75 years with renal cell carcinoma. Written as DNA, the CDR3 is TGCAGTGCTAGAGAAGAGACCCAGTACTTC. This translates into CSAREETQYF.